This T cell receptor (beta chain) came from a study of CD8 T cells in Susac syndrome. Study-wide context: Blood was drawn from Susac syndrome patients while they were therapy-naive, on corticosteroids, or on intravenous immunoglobulin alone.

About 0.5 to 1 ug RNA was reverse transcribed with random hexamers. Across 54 Vbeta and 13 Jbeta, TCR beta CDR3 was amplified with immunoSEQ multiplex PCR. TCRdb called the immunoSEQ multiplex PCR reads again in MiXCR, with one record for every CDR3 protein. The sample lists roughly 150,000 distinct CDR3 sequences, around 95% occurring once. Negative isolation yielded the CD8+ and CD4+ T cells, while FACS enriched the TEMRA cells. Trimming took 6 bases from V and 0 from J, leaving 10 bases between them. This CDR3 spans 14 amino acids. V and J are TRBV12-3 or TRBV12-4 and TRBJ2-3; D gene ambiguous. This sequence was found in a human donor with Susac syndrome. Sequences were obtained from CD4+ T cells from PBMCs. CDR3 amino acids: CASSMGASTDTQYF. DNA of the CDR3: TGTGCCAGCAGCATGGGCGCTAGCACAGATACGCAGTATTTT.